A single sample gave rise to the 30 T cell receptor beta chains below, sequenced in a study of blood T cells in healthy people across ages. Through a sample-barcoded 5' primer and a J-beta primer mix, a second PCR was run for about 6 to 11 cycles. TCRdb analysed the 5' RACE reads with MiXCR anew, one entry per CDR3 protein. The sample yields around 280,000 distinct CDR3 sequences, less than 30% seen once. Sample: blood. These receptors came from a woman between 70 and 85 years old in good health.

As concerns this clonotype: With a much larger clone just one base away, this may be a read error. This chain joins TRBV3-1 and TRBJ2-5, with TRBD1 matching 7 bases. Losses at the gene ends were 4 bases for V and 6 bases for J; bases not matched to a gene: 5. Germline CDR1 and CDR2: LGHDT and YNNKEL (reference sequence). This CDR3 contains 13 residues. The CDR3 DNA sequence: TGTGCCAGCAGCCGTACAGGGGCAAAGACCCAGTACTTC. Translation gives CASSRTGAKTQYF.

The gene calls are TRBV6-2 or TRBV6-3 and TRBJ1-6; D is perhaps TRBD1 (5 bases). The CDR3 has 12 residues. Germline CDR1 MNHEY, CDR2 SVGEGT. The V end was cut by 11 bases, the J end by 8 bases, with 13 bases between. The CDR3 DNA sequence: TGTGCCGCACGAGGGACCCATTCACCCCTCCACTTT. Translation gives CAARGTHSPLHF.

There are a few counts of this clonotype. This chain joins TRBV6-5 and TRBJ2-5, with a possible D match to TRBD1 (6 bases). This CDR3 spans 15 amino acids. CDR1 MNHEY and CDR2 SVGAGI come from the germline V gene. Trimming took 0 bases from V and 5 from J, leaving 13 bases between them. The CDR3 protein is CASSYSLGARETQYF. The DNA of the CDR3 is TGTGCCAGCAGTTACTCGTTGGGGGCAAGGGAGACCCAGTACTTC.

There are a few counts of this clonotype. This chain connects TRBV4-3 to TRBJ2-3, with TRBD2 matching 12 bases. This CDR3 is 19 amino acids long. V was clipped by 2 bases and J by 4 bases; unmatched bases: 13. In germline, CDR1 is LGHNA, CDR2 YSLEER. CDR3 DNA: TGCGCCAGCAGCCAATCTCTGGGAACTAGCGGGAGGCCCCCAGATACGCAGTATTTT. This sequence encodes CASSQSLGTSGRPPDTQYF.

This chain uses TRBV15 with TRBJ1-1, with D possibly TRBD1 on 5 matching bases. Trimming shortened V by 0 bases and J by 4 bases, and 12 bases separated the two germline ends. Germline V lookup: CDR1 LNHNV, CDR2 YYDKDF (reference sequence). This CDR3 contains 15 residues. CDR3: CATSRDPHRSTEAFF. DNA of the CDR3: TGTGCCACCAGCAGAGATCCCCACAGGTCCACTGAAGCTTTCTTT.

This clonotype turned up a few times. V and J are TRBV7-2 and TRBJ2-4, with a tentative D call TRBD2 (6 bases). The CDR3 length is 15 residues. Germline CDR1 and CDR2: SGHTA and FQGNSA. Trimming took off 5 bases at V and 8 bases at J, with 19 bases between the two ends. CDR3 residues: CASSAHSSWGDIQYF. The CDR3 DNA sequence: TGTGCCAGCAGCGCCCATTCCTCGTGGGGGGACATTCAGTACTTC.

The sample holds a few counts of this clonotype. V usage is TRBV6-1 and J usage is TRBJ2-5; TRBD1 might be the D (6 bases). Looked up from germline, CDR1 is MNHNS and CDR2 is SASEGT. The V gene lost 4 bases and the J gene lost 5 bases, with 20 bases spanning the gap. CDR3 length equals 16 residues. The CDR3 loop is CASSARSGTRGETQYF. As DNA, the CDR3 is TGTGCCAGCAGTGCTAGGAGTGGGACAAGGGGGGAGACCCAGTACTTC.

The CDR3 protein is CSVENVGVEKLFF. The CDR3 DNA is TGCAGCGTTGAGAATGTGGGGGTGGAAAAACTGTTTTTT. The V and J genes are TRBV29-1 and TRBJ1-4; perhaps TRBD1 as D (5 bases). Germline V gene data show CDR1 as SQVTM and CDR2 as ANQGSEA. The CDR3 is made up of 13 amino acids. V was shortened by 3 bases and J by 8 bases, with 13 bases between the two germline ends.

The chain is built from TRBV27 and TRBJ2-5, with no clear D. This CDR3 comprises 17 residues. Looked up from germline, CDR1 is MNHEY and CDR2 is SMNVEV (reference sequence). Trimming removed 5 bases at V and 2 bases at J, with 21 bases between. Here the CDR3 DNA reads TGTGCCAGCAGTCCGGACCAGGTCAAGAACCTTCAAGAGACCCAGTACTTC. Amino acids: CASSPDQVKNLQETQYF.

This rearrangement joins TRBV7-9 to TRBJ1-4; a weak D match, TRBD1 (5 bases). The germline V gene has CDR1 SEHNR and CDR2 FQNEAQ (reference sequence). The germline V and J ends were trimmed by 5 bases and 7 bases, with 17 bases remaining between them. The CDR3 is 15 residues long. DNA for the CDR3: TGTGCCAGCAGCCCCGGGGGTAACTGGGGTGAAAAACTGTTTTTT. Protein product: CASSPGGNWGEKLFF.

In this sample, this clonotype turned up a few times. The gene calls are TRBV12-3 or TRBV12-4 and TRBJ1-3, with D possibly being TRBD1 (5 bases). This CDR3 comprises 15 residues. V was pared by 2 bases and J by 2 bases, with 10 bases between. The CDR3 protein is CASSLTGVAGNTIYF. CDR3 DNA sequence: TGTGCCAGCAGTTTAACGGGGGTCGCTGGAAACACCATATATTTT.

CDR3 nucleotides: TGTGCCAGCAGCGCCCCTCCGACAGGGATTTACTATGGCTACACCTTC. Protein sequence: CASSAPPTGIYYGYTF. This rearrangement joins TRBV9 to TRBJ1-2; the match to TRBD1 covers 7 bases. With 3 bases clipped from V and 3 bases from J, the junction kept 11 bases outside the gene matches. The CDR3 spans 16 residues. Germline V lookup: CDR1 SGDLS, CDR2 YYNGEE.

The CDR3 loop reads CASSLAGQLNQPQHF. CDR3 DNA sequence: TGCGCCAGCAGCTTGGCCGGGCAGCTAAATCAGCCCCAGCATTTT. The V gene is TRBV5-1, the J gene TRBJ1-5; no firm D call. V gave up 0 bases and J gave up 4 bases, with 11 bases separating them. Germline CDR1 reads SGHRS; CDR2 reads YFSETQ. This CDR3 is built from 15 residues.

This clonotype was seen a handful of times. V usage is TRBV24-1 and J usage is TRBJ1-2; D unresolved. Germline CDR1 KGHDR, CDR2 SFDVKD. V lost 1 base to trimming and J lost 4 bases, with 15 bases between them. This CDR3 spans 16 amino acids. CDR3 bases: TGTGCCACCAGTGATTTCGGGCGTGGCAACTTCTATGGCTACACCTTC. Encoded protein: CATSDFGRGNFYGYTF.

This clonotype has only a few counts. The chain has TRBV19 and TRBJ2-5, with D perhaps TRBD1 (7 bases). The CDR3 contains 17 residues. The V end was cut by 10 bases, the J end by 0 bases, with 24 bases between. Germline V gene sequence: CDR1 LNHDA, CDR2 SQIVND (reference sequence). CDR3 DNA: TGTGCCACATCTCATTGGGGCGGGGACAGAGACCAAGAGACCCAGTACTTC. Translation: CATSHWGGDRDQETQYF.

This clonotype was recorded many times. This chain connects TRBV28 to TRBJ2-1, with D maybe TRBD2 (7 bases). Germline CDR1 and CDR2: MDHEN and SYDVKM. V dropped 6 bases and J dropped 5 bases, with 14 bases sitting between them. The CDR3 is 14 residues long. CDR3 region: CASREGGGNNEQFF. CDR3 DNA sequence: TGTGCCAGCAGGGAGGGAGGGGGAAACAATGAGCAGTTCTTC.

This clonotype was seen only a few times. Just one base apart from a much larger clone, this may be a read error. The chain couples TRBV5-1 to TRBJ2-2, with D tentatively TRBD2 (5 bases). Trimming removed 4 bases from V and 4 bases from J, with 14 bases in between. The CDR3 is 15 residues long. Germline values: CDR1 SGHRS, CDR2 YFSETQ. The CDR3 reads CASSTTGRGTGELFF. For the CDR3, the DNA is TGCGCCAGCAGCACTACCGGACGGGGCACCGGGGAGCTGTTTTTT.

This clonotype was counted many times. The chain recombines TRBV3-1 with TRBJ2-6; no clear D. This CDR3 has 15 amino acids. The germline V gene has CDR1 LGHDT and CDR2 YNNKEL (reference sequence). V was clipped by 10 bases and J by 0 bases, with 13 bases between them. The CDR3 protein is CATGRRISGANVLTF. DNA for the CDR3: TGTGCCACTGGTAGGCGAATCTCTGGGGCCAACGTCCTGACTTTC.

The genes are TRBV10-3 and TRBJ2-5, with TRBD2 identical over 9 bases. CDR3 length equals 14 residues. Germline V gene data show CDR1 as ENHRY and CDR2 as SYGVKD. V dropped 5 bases and J dropped 5; count of bases not matched to a gene: 6. CDR3 nucleotide sequence: TGTGCCATCAGTCCGGGACTAGCCTCCGAGACCCAGTACTTC. Residues: CAISPGLASETQYF.

The rearrangement links TRBV6-5 to TRBJ1-4; 9 bases are a match to TRBD1. V dropped 4 bases and J dropped 3; count of bases not matched to a gene: 9. The germline V gene has CDR1 MNHEY and CDR2 SVGAGI. The CDR3 totals 17 residues. The CDR3 DNA reads TGTGCCAGCAGTTGGGGACAGGGTAGGGCGTCTAATGAAAAACTGTTTTTT. It specifies CASSWGQGRASNEKLFF.

This rearrangement joins TRBV2 to TRBJ1-1; maybe TRBD1 (5 bases). Looked up from germline, CDR1 is SNHLY and CDR2 is FYNNEI. The CDR3 totals 14 residues. Trimming removed 7 bases at V and 1 base at J, with 13 bases between. CDR3 in amino acids: CASKAGLENTEAFF. The CDR3 DNA reads as TGTGCCAGCAAGGCAGGGCTGGAGAACACTGAAGCTTTCTTT.

The chain carries TRBV7-9 and TRBJ2-5; 11 nucleotides match TRBD2. The DNA matches TRBJ2-1 better at its end, which makes the J call doubtful. CDR3 length: 15 amino acids. Germline assignment: CDR1 SEHNR and CDR2 FQNEAQ (reference sequence). CDR3 sequence: CASSLILAGVSEQFF. The CDR3 bases are TGTGCCAGCAGCTTAATACTAGCGGGAGTCAGTGAGCAGTTCTTC.

This clonotype occurred a few times. V and J are TRBV20-1 and TRBJ1-2, with D tentatively TRBD1 (5 bases). Trimming removed 2 bases at V and 6 bases at J, with 10 bases between. Germline V CDR1 and CDR2: DFQATT, SNEGSKA (reference sequence). This CDR3 is built from 12 residues. The CDR3: CSARPGSHGYTF. DNA for the CDR3: TGCAGTGCTAGACCAGGGAGCCATGGCTACACCTTC.

This clonotype was seen a handful of times. The chain uses TRBV27 and TRBJ2-5; tentatively, D is TRBD1 or TRBD2 (5 bases each). Germline-derived CDR1 and CDR2 are MNHEY and SMNVEV (reference sequence). The CDR3 consists of 14 residues. The V gene lost 6 bases and the J gene lost 1 base, with 12 bases spanning the gap. CDR3 coding DNA: TGTGCCAGCAGATTCTCTGGGGGCCAAGAGACCCAGTACTTC. Its protein is CASRFSGGQETQYF.

The J gene is TRBJ1-1, the V gene TRBV29-1; D is undetermined. V lost 7 bases and J 0 bases, leaving 15 bases between the germline ends. This CDR3 is 14 amino acids long. Germline-derived CDR1 and CDR2 are SQVTM and ANQGSEA. The CDR3 bases are TGCAGCGCCACTACCCCGGTTCTGAACACTGAAGCTTTCTTT. Encoded protein: CSATTPVLNTEAFF.

V gene TRBV3-1 combines with J gene TRBJ1-3, with TRBD1 identical over 7 bases. The ends lost 3 bases at V and 8 bases at J; junction bases unmatched: 7. This CDR3 is 14 amino acids long. CDR1 is LGHDT and CDR2 is YNNKEL in the germline V gene (reference sequence). In nucleotides, the CDR3 is TGTGCCAGCAGCCAGGGACAGTTCAGACACACCATATATTTT. It codes for CASSQGQFRHTIYF.

The chain combines TRBV10-2 with TRBJ1-5; D is possibly TRBD1 (5 bases). V lost 4 bases and J 5 bases, leaving 12 bases between the germline ends. CDR3 length equals 14 residues. Germline V gene sequence: CDR1 WSHSY, CDR2 SAAADI. The CDR3 bases are TGCGCCAGCAGTGGGCAGGGCGGGGATCAGCCCCAGCATTTT. Translating gives CASSGQGGDQPQHF.

This clonotype was recorded a few times. The chain couples TRBV5-1 to TRBJ2-2, with a weak D call TRBD1 (5 bases). Deletions cut 1 base from V and 2 bases from J, with 12 bases between. CDR3 size: 16 residues. CDR1 and CDR2 (germline): SGHRS, YFSETQ. The CDR3 region has the DNA TGCGCCAGCAGCTTGTCGCTGGGGCCCAACACCGGGGAGCTGTTTTTT. Encoded protein: CASSLSLGPNTGELFF.

The chain combines TRBV19 with TRBJ2-3, with D possibly matching TRBD2 (5 bases). V was clipped by 5 bases and J by 4 bases, with 19 bases between them. Per germline, CDR1 LNHDA and CDR2 SQIVND (reference sequence). This CDR3 has 16 residues. CDR3 sequence: CASSLTPDFQSDTQYF. The CDR3 DNA reads as TGTGCCAGTAGTCTCACCCCGGACTTTCAGTCAGATACGCAGTATTTT.

The chain is built from TRBV7-9 and TRBJ1-3, with 8 bases fitting TRBD1. V was pared by 2 bases and J by 4 bases, with 7 bases of the junction left unmatched. From germline, CDR1 is SEHNR and CDR2 FQNEAQ (reference sequence). CDR3 length equals 16 residues. CDR3 region: CASSLLQGATGNTIYF. CDR3 nucleotide sequence: TGTGCCAGCAGCTTATTGCAGGGGGCCACGGGAAACACCATATATTTT.